Each of the 18 T cell receptor beta chains below was sequenced from the same sample in a study of blood T cell repertoires in COVID-19. Using immunoSEQ multiplex PCR, the repertoire was profiled, and TCRdb retains in-frame clones only, with some absent. This repertoire shows 200,000 to 250,000 clones, roughly 85% found once; its top ten account for 9.1%. The specimen sequenced was PBMCs or T cells enriched from blood (not recorded which). These receptors were obtained from a woman between 50 and 59 years old with acute COVID-19.

V and J are TRBV6-5 and TRBJ2-7, with TRBD1 matching over 7 bases. From germline, CDR1 is MNHEY and CDR2 SVGAGI. The CDR3 contains 15 residues. V shed 5 bases and J 2 bases; nucleotides not matched to a gene: 9. The DNA for the CDR3 is TGTGCCAGCAGTCTCCTCGGCCAGGGGGCCTACGAGCAGTACTTC. As protein: CASSLLGQGAYEQYF.

In this sample, this clone turned up once. V and J are TRBV28 and TRBJ1-2, with D perhaps matching TRBD1 (6 bases). This CDR3 has 16 amino acids. Germline CDR1 and CDR2: MDHEN and SYDVKM. Between the trimmed V and J ends, which lost 7 bases and 2 bases, there was a span of 20 bases. CDR3 amino acids: CASTLGQGRLNYGYTF. The CDR3 DNA is TGTGCCAGCACCCTGGGGCAGGGGCGACTGAACTATGGCTACACCTTC.

This clone was recorded once. The chain has TRBV7-9 and TRBJ2-7, with a tentative D call TRBD2 (6 bases). V gave up 6 bases and J gave up 6 bases, with 18 bases separating them. The CDR3 runs 14 residues. CDR1 and CDR2 (germline): SEHNR, FQNEAQ (reference sequence). CDR3 sequence (DNA): TGTGCCAGCAGAGATCTAGGACTACCCGGCGAGCAGTACTTC. This encodes CASRDLGLPGEQYF.

The J gene is TRBJ2-1, the V gene TRBV10-3; D possibly corresponds to TRBD2 (6 bases). V lost 7 bases and J 7 bases, leaving 17 bases between the germline ends. Germline V gene sequence: CDR1 ENHRY, CDR2 SYGVKD. The CDR3 has 14 amino acids. The CDR3: CAITGGAPKNEQFF. DNA of the CDR3: TGTGCCATCACTGGCGGGGCCCCGAAGAATGAGCAGTTCTTC.

The genes are TRBV7-6 and TRBJ2-7, with a possible D match to TRBD1 (6 bases). The CDR3 runs to 13 residues. V was shortened by 1 base and J by 6 bases, with 10 bases between the two germline ends. CDR1 SGHVS and CDR2 FNYEAQ come from the germline V gene. The CDR3 sequence is CASSLGTVGEQYF. CDR3 sequence (DNA): TGTGCCAGCAGCTTAGGGACAGTCGGCGAGCAGTACTTC.

J is TRBJ1-1 and V is TRBV30; weak D call: TRBD1 (6 bases). CDR1 is GTSNPN and CDR2 is SVGIG in the germline V gene (reference sequence). The CDR3 is 12 amino acids. V was cut by 3 bases and J by 11 bases, with 16 bases left in between. CDR3 nucleotides: TGTGCCTGGAGCTTGGACAGTTCTTTGGCTTTCTTT. Translating gives CAWSLDSSLAFF.

This clone was recorded only once. The chain has TRBV5-8 and TRBJ1-4; 10 nucleotides agree with TRBD1. Germline CDR1 is SGHTS and CDR2 is YDEGEE. Germline trimming cut 5 bases from V and 6 bases from J; bases unmatched to any gene: 16. The CDR3 totals 18 residues. CDR3 amino acids: CASSLLPDWDRGYEKLFF. The CDR3 DNA is TGTGCCAGCAGTTTACTACCGGACTGGGACAGGGGTTATGAAAAACTGTTTTTT.

V gene TRBV2 combines with J gene TRBJ2-1; D call uncertain. From germline, CDR1 is SNHLY and CDR2 FYNNEI. Trimming removed 8 bases from V and 0 bases from J, with 11 bases in between. This CDR3 comprises 14 residues. CDR3 DNA sequence: TGTGCCAGCGATAGATTTAGCTCCTACAATGAGCAGTTCTTC. It specifies CASDRFSSYNEQFF.

This clone was observed a few times. The rearrangement joins TRBV3-1 (or the pseudogene TRBV3-2) to TRBJ1-2; D ambiguous. Per germline, CDR1 LGHDT and CDR2 YNNKEL (reference sequence). The CDR3 length is 14 residues. V lost 4 bases and J lost 3, with 12 bases in between. The CDR3 is CASSPGRGDYGYTF. CDR3 bases: TGTGCCAGCAGCCCAGGCCGGGGAGACTATGGCTACACCTTC.

V usage is TRBV29-1 and J usage is TRBJ1-2; 7 bases are a match to TRBD1. The CDR3 spans 11 residues. The germline gives CDR1 SQVTM, CDR2 ANQGSEA. V was clipped by 7 bases and J by 8 bases; unmatched bases: 7. The CDR3 here is CSARTGWGYTF. For the CDR3, the DNA is TGCAGCGCCCGGACAGGATGGGGCTACACCTTC.

The rearrangement uses TRBV2 and TRBJ1-2; 7 nucleotides agree with TRBD1. The CDR3 is made up of 14 amino acids. Germline CDR1 and CDR2: SNHLY and FYNNEI. The junction had 8 bases not matched to a gene; V was cut back by 6 bases and J by 4 bases. The CDR3 DNA sequence: TGTGCCAGCAGCCGGGGACAGCTATTCTATGGCTACACCTTC. Its protein product is CASSRGQLFYGYTF.

The chain employs TRBV6-5 and TRBJ1-2; D unresolved. Germline values: CDR1 MNHEY, CDR2 SVGAGI. This CDR3 comprises 13 residues. V was trimmed by 0 bases and J by 5 bases, leaving 7 bases between them. The DNA of the CDR3 is TGTGCCAGCAGTTACTCGCCTGAGTATGGCTACACCTTC. Protein product: CASSYSPEYGYTF.

The chain combines TRBV6-5 with TRBJ2-2; D not resolved. Trimming took off 1 base at V and 1 base at J, with 4 bases between the two ends. In germline, CDR1 is MNHEY, CDR2 SVGAGI. The CDR3 is 14 amino acids. CDR3 in DNA: TGTGCCAGCAGTTACTTTAGGAACACCGGGGAGCTGTTTTTT. It specifies CASSYFRNTGELFF.

A single count supports this clone. V gene TRBV9 combines with J gene TRBJ1-6, with TRBD1 matching over 9 bases. This CDR3 has 15 amino acids. The germline CDR1 and CDR2 sequences are SGDLS and YYNGEE. The trim removed 4 bases at V and 7 bases at J, leaving 6 bases unmatched. The CDR3 here is CASSITGGYNSPLHF. The CDR3 nucleotides are TGTGCCAGCAGCATTACAGGGGGCTACAATTCACCCCTCCACTTT.

V gene TRBV5-1 combines with J gene TRBJ1-2; D is undetermined. Germline lookup yields CDR1 SGHRS and CDR2 YFSETQ. This CDR3 spans 13 amino acids. V lost 0 bases and J 4 bases, leaving 7 bases between the germline ends. The CDR3 sequence: CASSLASGYGYTF. The CDR3 DNA is TGCGCCAGCAGCTTGGCTTCAGGCTATGGCTACACCTTC.

The CDR3 coding sequence is TGTGCCTGGAGTGTAAGCACGCCGCGGGAAAAACTGTTTTTT. Translation: CAWSVSTPREKLFF. V is TRBV30 and J is TRBJ1-4; D not certain. The CDR3 has 14 residues. CDR1 GTSNPN and CDR2 SVGIG come from the germline V gene (reference sequence). Deletions cut 0 bases from V and 8 bases from J, with 13 bases between.

This chain joins TRBV15 and TRBJ1-3; unclear D gene. The CDR3 covers 14 residues. The V and J ends lost 5 bases and 9 bases respectively, with 17 bases between them. Germline V gene lookup returns CDR1 LNHNV and CDR2 YYDKDF (reference sequence). The CDR3 is CATSPLRERGTIYF. The DNA for the CDR3 is TGTGCCACCAGCCCTCTTCGGGAACGAGGCACCATATATTTT.

This sequence joins TRBV4-2 and TRBJ2-3; 8 bases are a match to TRBD2. With V trimmed by 5 bases and J by 6 bases, 4 bases remained unmatched. Germline-derived CDR1 and CDR2 are LGHNA and YNFKEQ. The CDR3 loop spans 13 amino acids. As DNA, the CDR3 is TGTGCCAGCAGCGACCGGACTAGCGATACGCAGTATTTT. The encoded protein is CASSDRTSDTQYF.